This TCR beta chain was recovered during a study of shared clonotypes between healthy human individuals. In the authors' methods: Without quality scores, immunoSEQ junctional reads could not be filtered like full-length reads. Measured with immunoSEQ multiplex PCR; TCRdb has only the in-frame clones, and not every one. V and J calls and clone size follow that table, whereas D and trimming were derived from the DNA. The sample yields 2 million to 2.5 million clones, 85% to 95% seen once. With respect to this clone: Its antigen is unknown.

Study outcomes and limitations: What rarefaction showed was incomplete sorted-subset sequencing despite large depth.

The study drew its donors from healthy HIV-negative adults without recent acute infections or vaccinations. CDR3 length: 16 amino acids. Trimming stripped 3 bases from V and 3 bases from J, with 17 bases between. Germline CDR1 is MNHEY and CDR2 is SVGAGI. The receptor's source is a man aged 18 to 35 in good health. Some clones in this sample may be carry-over from other donors' samples. The V gene is TRBV6-5, the J gene TRBJ1-1; D gene unclear. The specimen sequenced was naive CD4+ T cells from PBMCs. Documented subset: CD45RA+ positively selected. CDR3 protein: CASSYSGMQVDTEAFF. CDR3 sequence (DNA): TGTGCCAGCAGTTATTCCGGGATGCAAGTGGACACTGAAGCTTTCTTT.